Following are 32 T cell receptor beta chains from one sample sequenced in a study of beta chain features in type 1 diabetes (dated by TCRdb to about 2018). The library was generated by the immunoSEQ multiplex PCR assay. The High Capacity cDNA Reverse Transcription Kit was used to reverse transcribe all of the isolated RNA, meaning that expressed TCRB transcripts were what got sequenced. This is the immuneACCESS table as TCRdb keeps it, with only in-frame sequences that have V and J called. A part of the clones is gone; compared with another copy, unresolved V genes explain less than half, and the rest is unexplained. For this sample the table gives 300,000 to 350,000 clones, of which approximately 8% were detected only once. The biggest ten clones account for approximately 0.47% of the sample. The sample was central memory CD4+ T cells from blood. Receptor source: a woman in her late teens or twenties in good health.

This clone was counted between two and nine times. J is TRBJ2-6 and V is TRBV4-3; 16 positions agree with TRBD2. Germline V lookup: CDR1 LGHNA, CDR2 YSLEER. With V trimmed by 3 bases and J by 4 bases, 9 bases remained unmatched. This CDR3 is 20 amino acids long. The CDR3, as DNA: TGCGCCAGCAGCCACCGAGGGACTAGCGGGAGGGGAATCGGGGCCAACGTCCTGACTTTC. Amino acid sequence: CASSHRGTSGRGIGANVLTF.

A few counts support this clone. The gene calls are TRBV19 and TRBJ1-5; D gene ambiguous. V was clipped by 3 bases and J by 9 bases, with 12 bases between them. The CDR3 is 13 amino acids. The V gene's germline CDR1 is LNHDA and CDR2 SQIVND (reference sequence). The CDR3 coding sequence is TGTGCCAGTAGTATTTCGGCCTTTCGGCCCCAGCATTTT. This codes for CASSISAFRPQHF.

The chain links TRBV10-3 to TRBJ2-7, with 8 bases fitting TRBD2. V lost 10 bases and J lost 3; bases outside the gene matches: 2. CDR1 and CDR2 (germline): ENHRY, SYGVKD. This CDR3 has 11 residues. The CDR3 DNA reads TGTGCCACCGCGGGGGGCTACGAGCAGTACTTC. Translation gives CATAGGYEQYF.

The chain employs TRBV15 and TRBJ2-5; 9 nucleotides match TRBD1. The DNA end favors TRBJ2-7, so the J call may be wrong. This CDR3 region has 16 residues. The germline CDR1 and CDR2 sequences are LNHNV and YYDKDF (reference sequence). The CDR3 bases are TGTGCCACCAGCAGAGATAGACGGACAGGGGTATACGAGCAGTACTTC. Protein: CATSRDRRTGVYEQYF.

This clone was detected a few times. Other DNA sequences within the sample encode an identical CDR3. The chain is built from TRBV7-2 and TRBJ1-5, with unresolved D. The CDR3 spans 13 residues. Germline V gives CDR1 SGHTA, CDR2 FQGNSA. Trimming took 1 base from V and 4 from J, leaving 5 bases between them. CDR3 protein: CASSLDGNQPQHF. The CDR3 DNA reads TGTGCCAGCAGCTTAGACGGAAATCAGCCCCAGCATTTT.

The chain combines TRBV4-3 with TRBJ2-1; 13 bases are shared with TRBD2. The CDR3 length is 15 residues. In germline, CDR1 is LGHNA, CDR2 YSLEER. V was clipped by 5 bases and J by 7 bases; unmatched bases: 5. The CDR3 reads CASSLLAGGPNEQFF. CDR3 DNA: TGCGCCAGCAGCTTACTAGCGGGAGGGCCTAATGAGCAGTTCTTC.

The sample holds a few counts of this clone. The rearrangement joins TRBV7-2 to TRBJ2-2; unclear D gene. V lost 6 bases and J lost 7, with 12 bases in between. The CDR3 is 13 amino acids. The germline CDR1 and CDR2 sequences are SGHTA and FQGNSA. The chain's CDR3 is CASRNWVDGELFF. CDR3 nucleotides: TGTGCCAGCAGGAACTGGGTAGACGGGGAGCTGTTTTTT.

This chain connects TRBV5-4 to TRBJ1-1; a weak D match, TRBD1 (6 bases). Germline V gene data show CDR1 as SGHNT and CDR2 as YYREEE (reference sequence). V was cut by 4 bases and J by 1 base, with 11 bases left in between. The CDR3 spans 14 residues. CDR3 sequence (DNA): TGTGCCAGCAGCCAGTCACAGGGGAACACTGAAGCTTTCTTT. It translates to CASSQSQGNTEAFF.

The chain is built from TRBV5-4 and TRBJ2-3; D uncertain. The V end lost 3 bases, the J end lost 4 bases, and 12 bases lay between the germline ends. In germline, CDR1 is SGHNT, CDR2 YYREEE (reference sequence). CDR3 size: 14 residues. CDR3 DNA sequence: TGTGCCAGCAGCTCAATAAGCAATCCAGATACGCAGTATTTT. Encoded protein: CASSSISNPDTQYF. Combining the CDR3 with reference TRBV5-4 and TRBJ2-3 gives the whole variable domain ETGVTQSPTHLIKTRGQQVTLRCSSQSGHNTVSWYQQALGQGPQFIFQYYREEENGRGNFPPRFSGLQFPNYSSELNVNALELDDSALYLCASSSISNPDTQYFGPGTRLTVL.

The rearrangement links TRBV18 to TRBJ1-1; no firm D call. Per the germline V gene, CDR1 is KGHSH and CDR2 is LQKENI. V was trimmed by 2 bases and J by 2 bases, leaving 9 bases between them. The CDR3 has 14 residues. The CDR3 coding sequence is TGTGCCAGCTCACCAGGCACTACTAACACTGAAGCTTTCTTT. Its protein product is CASSPGTTNTEAFF.

The chain couples TRBV7-9 to TRBJ2-7; the match to TRBD2 covers 8 bases. The V and J ends lost 3 bases and 3 bases, in that order; junction bases with no gene match: 7. Germline CDR1 is SEHNR and CDR2 is FQNEAQ (reference sequence). The CDR3 runs to 15 residues. The CDR3: CASSLCRTSIYEQYF. CDR3 nucleotide sequence: TGTGCCAGCAGCTTGTGTAGGACTAGCATCTACGAGCAGTACTTC.

On this clone: Other DNA sequences from this sample encode an identical CDR3 as well. The gene calls are TRBV20-1 and TRBJ2-5, with D unclear. This CDR3 comprises 11 residues. The germline V and J ends were trimmed by 5 bases and 2 bases, with 6 bases remaining between them. CDR1 is DFQATT and CDR2 is SNEGSKA in the germline V gene (reference sequence). The CDR3 loop is CSAFLQETQYF. The CDR3 region has the DNA TGCAGTGCTTTCCTGCAAGAGACCCAGTACTTC.

This clone turned up a few times. This chain uses TRBV6-5 with TRBJ2-1; 9 bases are a match to TRBD2. The CDR3 is made up of 15 amino acids. Germline lookup yields CDR1 MNHEY and CDR2 SVGAGI. The ends lost 2 bases at V and 7 bases at J; junction bases unmatched: 6. This CDR3 is CASSYGGRAVNEQFF. CDR3 bases: TGTGCCAGCAGTTACGGCGGGAGGGCCGTAAATGAGCAGTTCTTC.

This CDR3 reads CASSQVLGTNEAFF. The CDR3, as DNA: TGCGCCAGCAGCCAAGTATTAGGGACAAATGAAGCTTTCTTT. The genes are TRBV4-3 and TRBJ1-1; a possible D gene is TRBD1 (6 bases). V lost 1 base to trimming and J lost 7 bases, with 13 bases between them. Looked up from germline, CDR1 is LGHNA and CDR2 is YSLEER. This CDR3 comprises 14 residues.

The V gene is TRBV5-4, the J gene TRBJ2-1; D may be TRBD1 or TRBD2 (8 bases each). This CDR3 has 14 amino acids. CDR1 and CDR2 from the germline V gene are SGHNT and YYREEE (reference sequence). The V end lost 3 bases, the J end lost 10 bases, and 17 bases lay between the germline ends. This CDR3 is CASSSQGAGGEQFF. Here the CDR3 DNA reads TGTGCCAGCAGCTCCCAGGGGGCGGGAGGCGAGCAGTTCTTC.

This clone was observed at least ten times. The CDR3 loop is CASSKGVDQPQHF. The CDR3 DNA sequence: TGTGCCAGCAGCAAAGGGGTGGATCAGCCCCAGCATTTT. The V call is TRBV21-1, the J call TRBJ1-5. TRBV21-1 is assigned pseudogene status. CDR3 length equals 13 residues.

The rearrangement joins TRBV20-1 to TRBJ1-4; D unresolved. CDR1 is DFQATT, CDR2 SNEGSKA, per germline (reference sequence). Between the trimmed V and J ends, which lost 2 bases and 7 bases, there was a span of 5 bases. The CDR3 is 11 residues long. The CDR3 sequence: CSARRSEKLFF. CDR3 coding DNA: TGCAGTGCTAGAAGGAGTGAAAAACTGTTTTTT.

This chain connects TRBV25-1 to TRBJ2-2, with D perhaps given as TRBD1 or TRBD2 (5 bases each). Germline CDR1 and CDR2: MGHDK and SYGVNS. The CDR3 covers 16 residues. V was cut by 6 bases and J by 5 bases, with 19 bases left in between. CDR3 sequence reads: CASRPFVGADTGELFF. CDR3 in DNA: TGTGCCAGCAGACCCTTTGTCGGGGCGGATACCGGGGAGCTGTTTTTT.

At least ten counts were recorded for this clone. The chain has TRBV18 and TRBJ2-7; D may be TRBD2 (6 bases). V was clipped by 6 bases and J by 5 bases, with 20 bases between them. Germline assignment: CDR1 KGHSH and CDR2 LQKENI. The CDR3 is 15 amino acids. The CDR3 sequence: CASSPRVGGSHEQYF. The CDR3 nucleotides read TGTGCCAGCTCCCCTCGCGTGGGGGGTTCCCACGAGCAGTACTTC.

Only a few counts were recorded for this clone. This rearrangement joins TRBV27 to TRBJ2-1; 8 nucleotides line up with TRBD1. J gave up 5 bases and V 4 bases, and 10 bases lay outside the gene matches. CDR1 and CDR2 from the germline V gene are MNHEY and SMNVEV (reference sequence). The CDR3 is 16 residues long. The CDR3 loop reads CASSSEAWTGNNEQFF. The CDR3 DNA is TGTGCCAGCAGTTCGGAGGCTTGGACAGGGAACAATGAGCAGTTCTTC.

V and J are TRBV7-9 and TRBJ2-7, with 7 positions matching TRBD2. The CDR3 loop spans 17 amino acids. Unmatched junction bases numbered 13, after V lost 1 base and J lost 4 bases. Germline CDR1 and CDR2: SEHNR and FQNEAQ (reference sequence). The CDR3 DNA sequence: TGTGCCAGCAGCTTAGGGTTGGGCGGCGGGAGCTCATACGAGCAGTACTTC. Protein: CASSLGLGGGSSYEQYF.

This clone was observed a handful of times. The chain links TRBV5-1 to TRBJ1-3, with TRBD1 as a possible D gene (5 bases). Trimming shortened V by 1 base and J by 2 bases, and 7 bases separated the two germline ends. The CDR3 contains 14 residues. Germline V lookup: CDR1 SGHRS, CDR2 YFSETQ. DNA for the CDR3: TGCGCCAGCAGCTTGACAGGCACTGGAAACACCATATATTTT. Protein product: CASSLTGTGNTIYF.

This clone was counted at least ten times. The V call is TRBV19, the J call TRBJ2-5, with TRBD2 matching 11 bases. Germline V lookup: CDR1 LNHDA, CDR2 SQIVND (reference sequence). Germline trimming cut 0 bases from V and 2 bases from J; bases unmatched to any gene: 2. The CDR3 runs 16 residues. CDR3 in DNA: TGTGCCAGTAGTATAGAGGGGACTAGCGGACAAGAGACCCAGTACTTC. Translation gives CASSIEGTSGQETQYF.

This chain connects TRBV28 to TRBJ2-7; D is unresolved. This CDR3 is built from 14 residues. Germline assignment: CDR1 MDHEN and CDR2 SYDVKM. V lost 6 bases to trimming and J lost 4 bases, with 16 bases between them. The CDR3 spells CASRGIVNSYEQYF. The CDR3 region has the DNA TGTGCCAGCAGGGGGATAGTGAATTCTTACGAGCAGTACTTC.

This clone occurred a few times. V usage is TRBV27 and J usage is TRBJ1-1, with TRBD1 matching 10 bases. Germline trimming cut 5 bases from V and 1 base from J; bases unmatched to any gene: 7. This CDR3 contains 16 residues. From germline, CDR1 is MNHEY and CDR2 SMNVEV (reference sequence). DNA for the CDR3: TGTGCCAGCAGTCCGGGGACAGGGGCTGCGAACACTGAAGCTTTCTTT. This sequence encodes CASSPGTGAANTEAFF.

The V call is TRBV5-6, the J call TRBJ2-2, with a possible D match to TRBD1 (6 bases). The CDR3 loop spans 13 amino acids. V was pared by 2 bases and J by 6 bases, with 8 bases between. CDR1 is SGHDT and CDR2 is YYEEEE in the germline V gene. CDR3 DNA sequence: TGTGCCAGCAGCTTTACAGGGTCCGGGGAGCTGTTTTTT. Translation gives CASSFTGSGELFF.

This clone came up many times. V gene TRBV4-2 combines with J gene TRBJ2-2; 14 bases line up with TRBD2. The CDR3 sequence is 18 residues long. Germline CDR1 reads LGHNA; CDR2 reads YNFKEQ. V was pared by 1 base and J by 4 bases, with 5 bases of the junction left unmatched. CDR3 in DNA: TGTGCCAGCAGCCAAGGAGGGACTAGCGGGAGTCGCACCGGGGAGCTGTTTTTT. This encodes CASSQGGTSGSRTGELFF.

This clone was counted a few times. J is TRBJ1-5 and V is TRBV7-8, with D possibly matching TRBD1 (5 bases). CDR1 and CDR2 (germline): SGHVS, FQNEAQ. This CDR3 comprises 18 residues. V was pared by 5 bases and J by 0 bases, with 20 bases between. CDR3 in DNA: TGTGCCAGCAGCCCCAGGTTAGGACAACATTATAGCAATCAGCCCCAGCATTTT. Encoded protein: CASSPRLGQHYSNQPQHF. Together with reference TRBV7-8 and TRBJ1-5, the CDR3 gives the full variable domain: GAGVSQSPRYKVAKRGQDVALRCDPISGHVSLFWYQQALGQGPEFLTYFQNEAQLDKSGLPSDRFFAERPEGSVSTLKIQRTQQEDSAVYLCASSPRLGQHYSNQPQHFGDGTRLSIL.

This clone was counted only a few times. The genes are TRBV6-5 and TRBJ2-7, with D possibly being TRBD2 (6 bases). The ends were cut back, 2 bases at V and 6 bases at J, with 14 bases in the middle. The CDR3 length is 14 residues. Germline V gene lookup returns CDR1 MNHEY and CDR2 SVGAGI. The CDR3 DNA reads as TGTGCCAGCAGTTACGAACGGGGGACGCTCGAGCAGTACTTC. Translating it yields CASSYERGTLEQYF.

The chain employs TRBV10-3 and TRBJ1-5, with D perhaps matching TRBD1 (5 bases). Germline V gene sequence: CDR1 ENHRY, CDR2 SYGVKD. The CDR3 is 15 amino acids. The V gene lost 6 bases and the J gene lost 1 base, with 13 bases spanning the gap. The CDR3 DNA reads TGTGCCATCAGAGCAGGGACTTCGAGCAATCAGCCCCAGCATTTT. As protein: CAIRAGTSSNQPQHF.

This clone was recorded a few times. The chain uses TRBV6-5 and TRBJ2-1; D may be TRBD2 (6 bases). This CDR3 is built from 15 residues. Germline CDR1 reads MNHEY; CDR2 reads SVGAGI. Trimming shortened V by 0 bases and J by 1 base, and 7 bases separated the two germline ends. The CDR3 bases are TGTGCCAGCAGTTACTCGGGGAGGTCCTACAATGAGCAGTTCTTC. It specifies CASSYSGRSYNEQFF.

There are a few counts of this clone. The chain has TRBV28 and TRBJ2-7, with 9 bases identical to TRBD2. CDR1 and CDR2 from the germline V gene are MDHEN and SYDVKM. V lost 7 bases, J lost 3 bases, and 13 bases stayed unmatched. This CDR3 region has 16 residues. The CDR3 region is CASNFLAGVGGYEQYF. The CDR3 DNA reads as TGTGCCAGCAATTTCTTAGCGGGAGTAGGAGGCTACGAGCAGTACTTC.